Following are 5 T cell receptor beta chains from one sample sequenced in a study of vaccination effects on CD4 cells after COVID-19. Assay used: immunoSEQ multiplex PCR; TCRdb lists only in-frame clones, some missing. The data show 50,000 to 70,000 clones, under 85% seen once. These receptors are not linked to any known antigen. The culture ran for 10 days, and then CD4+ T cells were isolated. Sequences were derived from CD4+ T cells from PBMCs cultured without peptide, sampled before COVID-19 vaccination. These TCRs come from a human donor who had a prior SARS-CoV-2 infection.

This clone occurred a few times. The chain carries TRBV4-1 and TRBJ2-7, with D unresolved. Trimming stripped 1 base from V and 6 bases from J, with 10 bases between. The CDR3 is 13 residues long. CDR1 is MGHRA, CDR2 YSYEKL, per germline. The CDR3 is CASSQVRFGEQYF. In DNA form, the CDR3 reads TGCGCCAGCAGCCAAGTCAGGTTTGGCGAGCAGTACTTC.

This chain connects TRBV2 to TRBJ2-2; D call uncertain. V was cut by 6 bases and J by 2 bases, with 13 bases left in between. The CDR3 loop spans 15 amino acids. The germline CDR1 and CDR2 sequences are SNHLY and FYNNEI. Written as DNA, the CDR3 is TGTGCCAGCAGGGGGATATCGTTCAACACCGGGGAGCTGTTTTTT. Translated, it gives CASRGISFNTGELFF.

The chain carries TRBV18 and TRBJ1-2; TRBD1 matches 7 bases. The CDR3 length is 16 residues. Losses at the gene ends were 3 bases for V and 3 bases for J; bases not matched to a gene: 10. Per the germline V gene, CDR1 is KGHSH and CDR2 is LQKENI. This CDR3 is CASSPGQPSTYYGYTF. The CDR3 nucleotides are TGTGCCAGCTCACCGGGACAGCCTTCAACCTACTATGGCTACACCTTC.

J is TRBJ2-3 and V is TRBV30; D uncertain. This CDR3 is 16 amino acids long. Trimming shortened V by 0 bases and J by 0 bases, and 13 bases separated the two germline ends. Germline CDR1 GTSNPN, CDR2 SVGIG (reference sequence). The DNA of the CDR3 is TGTGCCTGGAGTGTACATCAGTCTCTTAGCACAGATACGCAGTATTTT. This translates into CAWSVHQSLSTDTQYF.

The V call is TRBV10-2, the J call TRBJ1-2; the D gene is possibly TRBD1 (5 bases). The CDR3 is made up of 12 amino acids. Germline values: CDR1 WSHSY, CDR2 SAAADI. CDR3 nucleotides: TGCGCAACGCAGGGTCCCAACTATGGCTACACCTTC. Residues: CATQGPNYGYTF.